These 18 T cell receptor beta chains were sequenced from one sample in a study of cytomegalovirus exposure and HLA in healthy donors. The PCR was carried out with 60 Vbeta primers and 13 Jbeta primers. Clones were read by immunoSEQ multiplex PCR, and TCRdb kept only the in-frame ones, dropping some. Of 150,000 to 200,000 clones in the sample, about 75% were seen once. Source material: PBMCs. The source is a woman between 40 and 55 years old in good health and CMV-seropositive.

The chain couples TRBV14 to TRBJ1-2; D might be TRBD1 (6 bases). The CDR3 runs to 17 residues. Per the germline V gene, CDR1 is SGHDN and CDR2 is FVKESK. Trimming took off 0 bases at V and 4 bases at J, with 18 bases between the two ends. The CDR3 is CASSQDYREGIGYGYTF. The DNA for the CDR3 is TGTGCCAGCAGCCAAGATTACAGGGAAGGGATCGGCTATGGCTACACCTTC. The whole variable domain, filled in from reference TRBV14 and TRBJ1-2, reads EAGVTQFPSHSVIEKGQTVTLRCDPISGHDNLYWYRRVMGKEIKFLLHFVKESKQDESGMPNNRFLAERTGGTYSTLKVQPAELEDSGVYFCASSQDYREGIGYGYTFGSGTRLTVV.

Notes on this clone: The sample has other DNA sequences that encode this CDR3 too. J is TRBJ2-3 and V is TRBV5-1, with 11 bases lining up with TRBD2. Germline loops: CDR1 SGHRS, CDR2 YFSETQ. Trimming took 2 bases from V and 1 from J; bases not matched to a gene: 0. The CDR3 covers 15 residues. In DNA, the CDR3 is TGCGCCAGCAGCTTACTAGCGGGAGGCACAGATACGCAGTATTTT. It codes for CASSLLAGGTDTQYF.

The DNA for the CDR3 is TGCGCCAGCAGCGCGACTAGCGGGGCCGGGGAGCTGTTTTTT. It codes for CASSATSGAGELFF. The rearrangement links TRBV5-1 to TRBJ2-2, with 11 bases fitting TRBD2. Per the germline V gene, CDR1 is SGHRS and CDR2 is YFSETQ. This CDR3 spans 14 amino acids. Trimming took 4 bases from V and 6 from J; bases not matched to a gene: 2.

The rearrangement links TRBV6-6 to TRBJ1-1, with D maybe TRBD1 (6 bases). The CDR3 runs 13 residues. The germline V and J ends were trimmed by 6 bases and 7 bases, with 15 bases remaining between them. Germline lookup yields CDR1 MNHNY and CDR2 SVGAGI (reference sequence). The CDR3 bases are TGTGCCAGCAGCCACGGACAGTCCCGTGAAGCTTTCTTT. Translation gives CASSHGQSREAFF.

The count of this clone is one. V and J are TRBV7-3 and TRBJ2-3; 7 bases fit TRBD2. V trimming: 6 bases; J trimming: 2 bases; junction bases outside the gene matches: 11. The CDR3 extends over 16 amino acids. The germline V gene encodes CDR1 SGHTA and CDR2 FQGTGA. The CDR3 loop reads CASRSLAGPDTDTQYF. In nucleotides, the CDR3 is TGTGCCAGCAGGTCGTTAGCGGGCCCCGACACAGATACGCAGTATTTT.

The V gene is TRBV27, the J gene TRBJ1-6, with D unclear. The CDR3 is 14 residues long. V was cut by 3 bases and J by 6 bases, with 9 bases left in between. Germline V gene lookup returns CDR1 MNHEY and CDR2 SMNVEV (reference sequence). The chain's CDR3 is CASSFRGFNSPLHF. CDR3 nucleotide sequence: TGTGCCAGCAGTTTCAGAGGGTTTAATTCACCCCTCCACTTT.

This clone was detected once. This sequence joins TRBV30 and TRBJ1-2; D is possibly TRBD1 (6 bases). CDR1 and CDR2 from the germline V gene are GTSNPN and SVGIG (reference sequence). V dropped 3 bases and J dropped 7 bases, with 15 bases sitting between them. This CDR3 is 13 amino acids long. Here the CDR3 DNA reads TGTGCCTGGAGGGACTTTGGACAGCTTGGCTACACCTTC. Amino acid sequence: CAWRDFGQLGYTF.

The rearrangement joins TRBV30 to TRBJ2-5, with D possibly TRBD2 on 6 matching bases. V lost 3 bases and J 9 bases, leaving 29 bases between the germline ends. This CDR3 has 17 residues. Germline values: CDR1 GTSNPN, CDR2 SVGIG (reference sequence). In DNA form, the CDR3 reads TGTGCCTGGAGCCTCCCTCAAGACGGGAGCCAACAATCGGCCCAGTACTTC. Its translation is CAWSLPQDGSQQSAQYF. The full variable domain, in which reference TRBV30 and TRBJ2-5 provide the parts outside the CDR3, is SQTIHQWPATLVQPVGSPLSLECTVEGTSNPNLYWYRQAAGRGLQLLFYSVGIGQISSEVPQNLSASRPQDRQFILSSKKLLLSDSGFYLCAWSLPQDGSQQSAQYFGPGTRLLVL.

The V call is TRBV13, the J call TRBJ2-1; tentatively, D is TRBD2 (5 bases). The V gene lost 2 bases and the J gene lost 6 bases, with 11 bases spanning the gap. The CDR3 covers 14 residues. Germline V gene data show CDR1 as PRHDT and CDR2 as FYEKMQ (reference sequence). Here the CDR3 reads CASSLMLAGNEQFF. CDR3 in DNA: TGTGCCAGCAGCTTAATGCTAGCCGGCAATGAGCAGTTCTTC.

In this sample, this clone turned up once. This sequence joins TRBV5-4 and TRBJ2-5; the match to TRBD2 covers 15 bases. The CDR3 runs to 15 residues. After removal of 4 bases from V and 9 bases from J, the junction contained 7 bases not matched to a gene. Germline values: CDR1 SGHNT, CDR2 YYREEE (reference sequence). The CDR3 bases are TGTGCCAGCAGCACCTCGGGACTAGCGGGGGGACCCCAGTACTTC. Residues: CASSTSGLAGGPQYF.

The chain links TRBV28 to TRBJ1-2; 9 nucleotides line up with TRBD1. The J segment lost 3 bases and the V segment lost 5 bases, leaving 16 bases of the junction unmatched. The CDR3 totals 18 residues. The V gene's germline CDR1 is MDHEN and CDR2 SYDVKM. The CDR3 bases are TGTGCCAGCAGTAACCTGGGACAGGGACGAATTTTAGACTATGGCTACACCTTC. Residues: CASSNLGQGRILDYGYTF.

The chain has TRBV7-3 and TRBJ2-7; 8 bases agree with TRBD2. After removal of 5 bases from V and 4 bases from J, the junction contained 13 bases not matched to a gene. The CDR3 extends over 16 amino acids. The germline gives CDR1 SGHTA, CDR2 FQGTGA. Here the CDR3 reads CASSPNLGGVNYEQYF. CDR3 DNA: TGTGCCAGCAGCCCAAACCTCGGGGGGGTGAATTACGAGCAGTACTTC.

V gene TRBV11-3 combines with J gene TRBJ2-2, with 14 bases identical to TRBD2. The CDR3 contains 19 residues. V lost 4 bases and J lost 0; bases outside the gene matches: 7. CDR1 SGHNT and CDR2 YENEEA come from the germline V gene. CDR3 bases: TGTGCCAGCAGCTGGGGACTAGCGGGAGCTCTCCCGAACACCGGGGAGCTGTTTTTT. Translating gives CASSWGLAGALPNTGELFF.

This clone was seen once. The chain recombines TRBV7-9 with TRBJ2-7; TRBD2 matches 10 bases. V was pared by 5 bases and J by 2 bases, with 6 bases of the junction left unmatched. The CDR3 spans 15 residues. The germline V gene has CDR1 SEHNR and CDR2 FQNEAQ (reference sequence). DNA of the CDR3: TGTGCCAGCAGCCCTGGGACTAGCGTTACCTACGAGCAGTACTTC. It is translated as CASSPGTSVTYEQYF.

The chain links TRBV19 to TRBJ2-1; TRBD1 matches 10 bases. The germline V gene has CDR1 LNHDA and CDR2 SQIVND (reference sequence). Trimming cost V 6 bases and J 5 bases; bases outside gene matches: 7. CDR3 length: 15 residues. Here the CDR3 DNA reads TGTGCCAGTAGCTCACCCGGGACAGGGGACAATGAGCAGTTCTTC. Translating gives CASSSPGTGDNEQFF.

The V and J genes are TRBV7-2 and TRBJ2-7; 7 nucleotides align to TRBD2. Germline V gives CDR1 SGHTA, CDR2 FQGNSA. This CDR3 spans 18 amino acids. With 5 bases clipped from V and 0 bases from J, the junction kept 16 bases outside the gene matches. The CDR3 reads CASSQRGNLADSSYEQYF. The CDR3 nucleotides read TGTGCCAGCAGCCAAAGAGGGAATCTAGCGGATAGCTCCTACGAGCAGTACTTC.

The gene calls are TRBV5-4 and TRBJ1-1, with D possibly being TRBD1 (6 bases). The CDR3 runs to 19 residues. Trimming stripped 2 bases from V and 0 bases from J, with 23 bases between. Germline CDR1 SGHNT, CDR2 YYREEE (reference sequence). The CDR3 nucleotides are TGTGCCAGCAGCTTTGGAATCCAAGACAGGAGAAGTATGAACACTGAAGCTTTCTTT. Residues: CASSFGIQDRRSMNTEAFF.

This clone was detected a few times. V is TRBV19 and J is TRBJ1-1, with no clear D. CDR3 size: 16 residues. V was cut by 5 bases and J by 1 base, with 17 bases left in between. The V gene's germline CDR1 is LNHDA and CDR2 SQIVND (reference sequence). The CDR3 DNA sequence: TGTGCCAGTAGTCTATTACAGTCTCGACCGAACACTGAAGCTTTCTTT. It encodes CASSLLQSRPNTEAFF.